The 20 T cell receptor beta chains in this list originate from one sample, sequenced in a study of cytomegalovirus exposure and HLA in healthy donors. Primers for the PCR totalled 60 Vbeta and 13 Jbeta. Repertoires were generated with immunoSEQ multiplex PCR, while TCRdb's copy carries only in-frame clones and drops some. This repertoire includes around 100,000 clones. Sequencing was done on a sample of PBMCs. The receptors were gathered from a man aged 40-50 years in good health and CMV-seronegative.

CDR3 sequence: CASRGTGRVTEAFF. The CDR3 nucleotides read TGTGCCAGCAGGGGGACAGGGAGGGTCACTGAAGCTTTCTTT. The gene calls are TRBV6-1 and TRBJ1-1, with 9 bases identical to TRBD1. This CDR3 is built from 14 residues. Germline trimming cut 6 bases from V and 4 bases from J; bases unmatched to any gene: 6. CDR1 MNHNS and CDR2 SASEGT come from the germline V gene.

The chain employs TRBV28 and TRBJ2-7; D possibly corresponds to TRBD2 (5 bases). Germline CDR1 and CDR2: MDHEN and SYDVKM. V was trimmed by 3 bases and J by 6 bases, leaving 12 bases between them. There are 13 residues in the CDR3. CDR3 bases: TGTGCCAGCAGTTTTGGCGGAGGTTCCGAGCAGTACTTC. This sequence encodes CASSFGGGSEQYF.

V is TRBV11-2 and J is TRBJ2-2; D unclear. Germline V gene data show CDR1 as SGHAT and CDR2 as FQNNGV. This CDR3 is 13 amino acids long. V lost 2 bases, J lost 7 bases, and 8 bases lay in between. CDR3 sequence (DNA): TGTGCCAGCAGCTTAAATATAGTCGGGGAGCTGTTTTTT. It translates to CASSLNIVGELFF.

The V and J genes are TRBV6-4 and TRBJ2-5, with D hard to call. This CDR3 comprises 16 residues. Trimming removed 11 bases from V and 2 bases from J, with 24 bases in between. Germline-derived CDR1 and CDR2 are MRHNA and SNTAGT. In nucleotides, the CDR3 is TGTGCCGTTTTAGACCAACTAAACTCGAAACAAGAGACCCAGTACTTC. Translating it yields CAVLDQLNSKQETQYF.

J is TRBJ1-5 and V is TRBV28; D remains ambiguous. The V gene's germline CDR1 is MDHEN and CDR2 SYDVKM. This CDR3 comprises 12 residues. Trimming shortened V by 7 bases and J by 7 bases, and 11 bases separated the two germline ends. The CDR3 loop is CASTPGVQPQHF. CDR3 DNA sequence: TGTGCCAGCACCCCCGGAGTCCAGCCCCAGCATTTT.

V is TRBV28 and J is TRBJ1-2, with D maybe TRBD1 (5 bases). In germline, CDR1 is MDHEN, CDR2 SYDVKM. The ends were cut back, 6 bases at V and 4 bases at J, with 12 bases in the middle. The CDR3 runs 13 residues. As DNA, the CDR3 is TGTGCCAGCAGACTCTCCCAGGGCTATGGCTACACCTTC. Translating it yields CASRLSQGYGYTF.

The chain is built from TRBV6-4 and TRBJ2-1, with 8 nucleotides matching TRBD2. Trimming cost V 3 bases and J 2 bases; bases outside gene matches: 6. This CDR3 has 16 amino acids. Germline loops: CDR1 MRHNA, CDR2 SNTAGT. The CDR3 here is CASSDNIAGTYNEQFF. As DNA, the CDR3 is TGTGCCAGCAGTGATAACATAGCGGGGACCTACAATGAGCAGTTCTTC.

This sequence joins TRBV4-3 and TRBJ1-4; no clear D gene. The CDR3 consists of 17 residues. V gave up 1 base and J gave up 1 base, with 13 bases separating them. Germline V gene sequence: CDR1 LGHNA, CDR2 YSLEER. The CDR3 region has the DNA TGCGCCAGCAGCCAAGGGGGAGGGAAGTTAACTAATGAAAAACTGTTTTTT. Translation: CASSQGGGKLTNEKLFF.

For this clone: At the DNA level, this CDR3 is encoded by other sequences in the same sample as well. This sequence joins TRBV9 and TRBJ1-1; no clear D. The germline V gene encodes CDR1 SGDLS and CDR2 YYNGEE. The CDR3 has 13 amino acids. The germline V and J ends were trimmed by 1 base and 5 bases, with 9 bases remaining between them. The CDR3 is CASSVKGGTEAFF. For the CDR3, the DNA is TGTGCCAGCAGCGTAAAGGGAGGGACTGAAGCTTTCTTT.

With respect to this clone: This sample also contains other DNA sequences that code for the same CDR3. The chain links TRBV11-3 to TRBJ1-1, with D possibly matching TRBD1 (5 bases). This CDR3 has 13 amino acids. V was cut by 5 bases and J by 4 bases, with 11 bases left in between. CDR1 SGHNT and CDR2 YENEEA come from the germline V gene. This CDR3 reads CASSPRGGTEAFF. The CDR3 coding sequence is TGTGCCAGCAGCCCCCGGGGGGGCACTGAAGCTTTCTTT.

The chain is built from TRBV9 and TRBJ1-2, with 8 bases fitting TRBD1. There are 16 residues in the CDR3. V lost 0 bases to trimming and J lost 2 bases; unmatched junction nucleotides: 6. From germline, CDR1 is SGDLS and CDR2 YYNGEE. The chain's CDR3 is CASSVVEDRENYGYTF. The CDR3 region has the DNA TGTGCCAGCAGCGTAGTAGAGGACAGGGAGAACTATGGCTACACCTTC.

The chain joins TRBV7-2 to TRBJ2-1; 11 bases are shared with TRBD2. The V and J ends lost 5 bases and 4 bases, in that order; junction bases with no gene match: 1. Germline assignment: CDR1 SGHTA and CDR2 FQGNSA. The CDR3 is 14 residues long. The CDR3 DNA follows: TGTGCCAGCAGCCCTAGCGGGGGGTACAATGAGCAGTTCTTC. Encoded protein: CASSPSGGYNEQFF.

This chain uses TRBV27 with TRBJ1-2; D perhaps matches TRBD1 (5 bases). V gave up 11 bases and J gave up 7 bases, with 26 bases separating them. The CDR3 totals 15 residues. Germline V CDR1 and CDR2: MNHEY, SMNVEV (reference sequence). CDR3 residues: CAGRRGSRGDFGYTF. CDR3 DNA: TGTGCCGGCCGTCGTGGGTCGCGGGGGGATTTTGGCTACACCTTC.

The chain combines TRBV7-2 with TRBJ2-4, with 10 bases identical to TRBD2. V dropped 1 base and J dropped 7; count of bases not matched to a gene: 10. The germline V gene encodes CDR1 SGHTA and CDR2 FQGNSA. The CDR3 loop spans 17 amino acids. This CDR3 reads CASSLVSSGSRPNIQYF. In DNA form, the CDR3 reads TGTGCCAGCAGCTTAGTGTCTAGCGGGAGTAGGCCGAACATTCAGTACTTC.

This rearrangement joins TRBV18 to TRBJ2-4; D gene ambiguous. Germline lookup yields CDR1 KGHSH and CDR2 LQKENI. CDR3 length: 13 amino acids. V was cut by 6 bases and J by 5 bases, with 11 bases left in between. CDR3 nucleotides: TGTGCCAGCTCCCCGCCGAGCGAAAACATTCAGTACTTC. Translated: CASSPPSENIQYF.

The chain is built from TRBV29-1 and TRBJ2-2; the D gene is possibly TRBD2 (7 bases). This CDR3 is built from 13 residues. Germline V lookup: CDR1 SQVTM, CDR2 ANQGSEA. V lost 4 bases to trimming and J lost 4 bases, with 10 bases between them. The CDR3: CSVGEGGTGELFF. CDR3 in DNA: TGCAGCGTTGGGGAGGGGGGCACCGGGGAGCTGTTTTTT.

The rearrangement uses TRBV7-9 and TRBJ1-6; the match to TRBD1 covers 11 bases. V trimming: 3 bases; J trimming: 10 bases; junction bases outside the gene matches: 8. CDR1 SEHNR and CDR2 FQNEAQ come from the germline V gene (reference sequence). The CDR3 has 16 amino acids. The CDR3 sequence: CASSFSQDRGRSPLHF. DNA of the CDR3: TGTGCCAGCAGCTTCTCACAGGACAGGGGGCGCTCACCCCTCCACTTT.

The J gene is TRBJ2-3, the V gene TRBV6-4, with 7 positions matching TRBD2. Germline V CDR1 and CDR2: MRHNA, SNTAGT. V shed 0 bases and J 5 bases; nucleotides not matched to a gene: 5. The CDR3 loop spans 15 amino acids. CDR3 DNA: TGTGCCAGCAGTGACTCGATGGGGGGGGGAGATACGCAGTATTTT. Translated, it gives CASSDSMGGGDTQYF.

The rearrangement uses TRBV4-3 and TRBJ1-2; 7 bases agree with TRBD1. CDR3 length: 18 residues. Germline V gene lookup returns CDR1 LGHNA and CDR2 YSLEER. J was trimmed by 1 base and V by 0 bases; bases with no gene match: 11. The CDR3 nucleotides are TGCGCCAGCAGCCAAGACGACCCGGGGACAGCCGGTAACTATGGCTACACCTTC. Its translation: CASSQDDPGTAGNYGYTF.

This chain uses TRBV18 with TRBJ1-5; D is possibly TRBD1 (6 bases). Trimming pared 2 bases from V and 4 bases from J, leaving 12 bases between. CDR1 is KGHSH, CDR2 LQKENI, per germline. The CDR3 loop spans 15 amino acids. Here the CDR3 DNA reads TGTGCCAGCTCACCAAGGGGGGGTCTAAATCAGCCCCAGCATTTT. Translating it yields CASSPRGGLNQPQHF.